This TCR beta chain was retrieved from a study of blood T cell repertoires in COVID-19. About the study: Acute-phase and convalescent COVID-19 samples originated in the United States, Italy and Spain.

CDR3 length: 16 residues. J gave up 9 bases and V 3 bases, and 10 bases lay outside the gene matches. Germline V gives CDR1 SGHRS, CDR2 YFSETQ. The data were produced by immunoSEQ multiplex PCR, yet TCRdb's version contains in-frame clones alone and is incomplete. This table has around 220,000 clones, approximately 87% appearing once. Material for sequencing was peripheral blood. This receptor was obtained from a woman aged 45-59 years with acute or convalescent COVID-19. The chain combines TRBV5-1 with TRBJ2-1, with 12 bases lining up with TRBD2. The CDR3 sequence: CASSSTETSGRLEQFF. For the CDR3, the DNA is TGCGCCAGCAGCTCCACCGAGACTAGCGGGAGACTTGAGCAGTTCTTC.